This T cell receptor (beta chain) was recorded in a study of T cell changes during pregnancy in multiple sclerosis. The data were produced by immunoSEQ multiplex PCR, yet TCRdb's version contains in-frame clones alone and is incomplete. The sample lists tens of thousands of clones, more than 80% occurring once. Germline-derived CDR1 and CDR2 are SGHVS and FNYEAQ. The CDR3 runs to 16 residues. V was cut by 1 base and J by 3 bases, with 13 bases left in between. The V and J genes are TRBV7-6 and TRBJ1-3, with D tentatively TRBD1 (5 bases). The starting material was CD4+ T cells from peripheral blood mononuclear cells, obtained before pregnancy. The receptor was derived from a female donor with multiple sclerosis, enrolled in a pregnancy study. This CDR3 is CASSLGWQGDGNTIYF. CDR3 in DNA: TGTGCCAGCAGCTTAGGGTGGCAGGGTGATGGAAACACCATATATTTT.